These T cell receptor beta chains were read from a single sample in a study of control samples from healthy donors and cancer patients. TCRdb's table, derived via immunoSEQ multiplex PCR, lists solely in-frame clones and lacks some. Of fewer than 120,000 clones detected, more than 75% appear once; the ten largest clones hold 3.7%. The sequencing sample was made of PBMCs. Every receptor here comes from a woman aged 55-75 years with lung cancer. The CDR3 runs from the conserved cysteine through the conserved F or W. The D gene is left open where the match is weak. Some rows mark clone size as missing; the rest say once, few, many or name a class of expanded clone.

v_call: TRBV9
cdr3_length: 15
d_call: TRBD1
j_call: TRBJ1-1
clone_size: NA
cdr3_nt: TGTGCCAGCAGCGTTTCAGACAGGGGGCCTACTGAAGCTTTCTTT
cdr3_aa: CASSVSDRGPTEAFF

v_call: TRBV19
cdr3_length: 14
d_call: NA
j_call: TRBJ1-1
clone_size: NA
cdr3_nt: TGTGCCAGTAGTCCCTGGAGGGATCTCACTGAAGCTTTCTTT
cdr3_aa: CASSPWRDLTEAFF

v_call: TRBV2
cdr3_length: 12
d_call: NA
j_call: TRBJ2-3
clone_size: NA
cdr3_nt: TGTGCCAGCAGTGCCGAGGCAGATACGCAGTATTTT
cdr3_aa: CASSAEADTQYF

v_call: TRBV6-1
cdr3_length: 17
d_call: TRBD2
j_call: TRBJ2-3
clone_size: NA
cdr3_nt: TGTGCCAGCAGTGAAGCGCTGGGAGGGAGTGGGAGAGATACGCAGTATTTT
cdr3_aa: CASSEALGGSGRDTQYF

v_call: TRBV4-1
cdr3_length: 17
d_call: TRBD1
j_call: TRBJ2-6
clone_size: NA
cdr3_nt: TGCGCCAGCAGCACATCACAGGGGGCCGGGGGGGCCAACGTCCTGACTTTC
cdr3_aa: CASSTSQGAGGANVLTF

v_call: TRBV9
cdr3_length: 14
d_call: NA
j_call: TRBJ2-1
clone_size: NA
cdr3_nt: TGTGTCAGCAGCGTTCTGTCTGGGGTCGATGAGCAGTTCTTC
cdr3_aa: CVSSVLSGVDEQFF

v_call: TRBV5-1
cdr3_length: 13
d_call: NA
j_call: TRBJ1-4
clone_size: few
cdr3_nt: TGCGCCAGCAGCTTGGTTCCAGGTGAAAAACTGTTTTTT
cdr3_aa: CASSLVPGEKLFF

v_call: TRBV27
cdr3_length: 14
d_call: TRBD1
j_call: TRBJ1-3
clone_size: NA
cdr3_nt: TGTGCCAGCAGTTCTAGGGGGCTAGGAAACACCATATATTTT
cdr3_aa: CASSSRGLGNTIYF

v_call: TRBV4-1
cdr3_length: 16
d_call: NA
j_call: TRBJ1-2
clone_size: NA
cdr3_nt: TGCGCCAGCAGCCAAGAGGGATACGGGACAAACTATGGCTACACCTTC
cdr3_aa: CASSQEGYGTNYGYTF

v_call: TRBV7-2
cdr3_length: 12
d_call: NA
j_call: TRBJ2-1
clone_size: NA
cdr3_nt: TGTGCCAGCAGCGCTACAAGGGATGAGCAGTTCTTC
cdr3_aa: CASSATRDEQFF

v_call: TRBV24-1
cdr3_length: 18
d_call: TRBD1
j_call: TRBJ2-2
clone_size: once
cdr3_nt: TGTGCCACCAGTGAACAGGGGGCTGGTTACGCGAACACCGGGGAGCTGTTTTTT
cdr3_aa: CATSEQGAGYANTGELFF

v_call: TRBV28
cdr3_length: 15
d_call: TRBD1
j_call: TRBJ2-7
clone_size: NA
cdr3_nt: TGTGCCAGCAGTTTAATCGGGACAGTATCCTACGAGCAGTACTTC
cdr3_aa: CASSLIGTVSYEQYF

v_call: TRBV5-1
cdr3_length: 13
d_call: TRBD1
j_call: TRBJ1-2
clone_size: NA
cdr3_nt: TGCGCCAGCAGCTGGGGGCAGGGGGGAGGCTACACCTTC
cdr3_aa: CASSWGQGGGYTF

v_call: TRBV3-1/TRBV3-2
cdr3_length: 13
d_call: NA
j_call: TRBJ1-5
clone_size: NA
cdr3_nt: TGTGCCAGCAGCCAGGGTCCCAATCAGCCCCAGCATTTT
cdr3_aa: CASSQGPNQPQHF

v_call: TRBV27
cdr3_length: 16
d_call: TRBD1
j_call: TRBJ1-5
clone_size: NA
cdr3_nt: TGTGCCAGCAGGGGATCGGGACAGGGTATCGGTCAGCCCCAGCATTTT
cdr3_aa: CASRGSGQGIGQPQHF

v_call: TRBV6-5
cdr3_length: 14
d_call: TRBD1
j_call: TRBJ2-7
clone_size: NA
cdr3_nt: TGTGCCAGCAGTTACGGACAGGCTACCTACGAGCAGTACTTC
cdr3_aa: CASSYGQATYEQYF

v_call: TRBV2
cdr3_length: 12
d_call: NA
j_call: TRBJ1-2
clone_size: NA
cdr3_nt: TGTGCCAGCACCCGGACAGTTTATGGCTACACCTTC
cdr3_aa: CASTRTVYGYTF

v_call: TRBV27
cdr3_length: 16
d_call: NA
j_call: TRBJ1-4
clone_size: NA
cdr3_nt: TGTGCCAGCAGGGGATGGGGAGGAGCAACTAATGAAAAACTGTTTTTT
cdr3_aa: CASRGWGGATNEKLFF

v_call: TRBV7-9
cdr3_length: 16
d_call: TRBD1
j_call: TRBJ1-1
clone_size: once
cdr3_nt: TGTGCCAGCAGCTTAGGATCTACAGGGGGTGCGACTGAAGCTTTCTTT
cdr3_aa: CASSLGSTGGATEAFF

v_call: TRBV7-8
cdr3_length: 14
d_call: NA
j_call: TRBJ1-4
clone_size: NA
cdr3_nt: TGTGCCAGCAGCTTAACAGGGCGAGCTGAAAAACTGTTTTTT
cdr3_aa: CASSLTGRAEKLFF